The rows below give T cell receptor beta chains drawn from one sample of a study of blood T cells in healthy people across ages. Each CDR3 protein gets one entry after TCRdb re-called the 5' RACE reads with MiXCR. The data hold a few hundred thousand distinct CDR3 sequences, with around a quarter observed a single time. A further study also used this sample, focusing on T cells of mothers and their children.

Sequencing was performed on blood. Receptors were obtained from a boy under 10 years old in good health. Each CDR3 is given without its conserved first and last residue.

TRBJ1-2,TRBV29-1,SAGRANYGYT
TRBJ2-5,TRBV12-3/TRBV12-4,ASVARGRRETQY
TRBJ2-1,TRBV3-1,ASSPLIAAGGQF
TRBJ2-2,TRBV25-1,ASRGLVSGELF
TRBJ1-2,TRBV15,ATSSRDRDIYGYT
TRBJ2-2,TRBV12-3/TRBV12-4,ASSPPGLAFTGELF
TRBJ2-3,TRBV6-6,ASSSRASGGPDTQY
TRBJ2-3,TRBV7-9,ASSLTSGGYTDTQY
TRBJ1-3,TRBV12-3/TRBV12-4,ASRPEGGFYGNTIY
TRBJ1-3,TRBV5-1,ASSVAHAGNTIY
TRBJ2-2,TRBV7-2,ASSPLGSPANTGELF
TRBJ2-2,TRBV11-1,ASSFRGSGDGELF